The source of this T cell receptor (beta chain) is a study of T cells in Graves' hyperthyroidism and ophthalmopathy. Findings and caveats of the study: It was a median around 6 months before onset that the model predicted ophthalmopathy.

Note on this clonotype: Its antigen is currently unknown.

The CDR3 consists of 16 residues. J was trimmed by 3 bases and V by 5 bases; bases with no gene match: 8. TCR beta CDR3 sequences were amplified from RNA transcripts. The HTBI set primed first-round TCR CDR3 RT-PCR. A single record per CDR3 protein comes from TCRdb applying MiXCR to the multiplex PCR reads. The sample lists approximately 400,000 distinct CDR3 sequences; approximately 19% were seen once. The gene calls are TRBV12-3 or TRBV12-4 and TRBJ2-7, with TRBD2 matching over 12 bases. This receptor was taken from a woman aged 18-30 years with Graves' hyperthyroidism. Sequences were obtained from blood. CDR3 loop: CASSQRTSGVSYEQYF. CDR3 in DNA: TGTGCCAGCAGTCAACGGACTAGCGGGGTGAGCTACGAGCAGTACTTC.